This note documents a single T cell receptor beta chain sequence. This entry is derived from a study of blood T cell repertoires in COVID-19. Study context: From T cells, B-cell-depleted T cells, or PBMCs came the material, which was cDNA or gDNA.

The assay was immunoSEQ multiplex PCR, and TCRdb's table has in-frame clones only and misses some. The table has 300,000 to 400,000 clones, roughly nine tenths seen once; the top ten hold roughly 1%. Germline assignment: CDR1 LGHDT and CDR2 YNNKEL (reference sequence). Germline trimming cut 4 bases from V and 1 base from J; bases unmatched to any gene: 1. This CDR3 has 14 residues. The receptor comes from a woman in her twenties or thirties who had recovered from COVID-19. This chain joins TRBV3-1 (or the pseudogene TRBV3-2) and TRBJ2-5; TRBD1 aligns across 9 bases. Sequencing was done on a sample of PBMCs or T cells enriched from blood (not recorded which). The CDR3 region has the DNA TGTGCCAGCAGCCGACAGGGGGGCCAAGAGACCCAGTACTTC. Translated, it gives CASSRQGGQETQYF.